Included here is one T cell receptor (beta chain) sequence, with context. No antigen is known for it. The entry originates in a study of T cell responses to AZD1222 COVID-19 vaccine. Whole-study findings and limits: No day 14 peak samples; only post-peak repertoires were characterized. Seropositive status at baseline applied to only 5 or 6 AZD1222 recipients. Spike-specific TCR breadth and depth grew following two AZD1222 doses.

TCRdb's table, derived via immunoSEQ multiplex PCR, lists solely in-frame clones and lacks some. The sample consists of about 140,000 clones, 70% to 90% of them appearing once. This CDR3 has 17 residues. Germline trimming cut 3 bases from V and 4 bases from J; bases unmatched to any gene: 12. Germline values: CDR1 MNHEY, CDR2 SMNVEV (reference sequence). This clonotype was sampled from an adult in good health. This chain joins TRBV27 and TRBJ2-1, with 7 positions matching TRBD1. The source material was peripheral blood, sampled on day 0 of AZD1222 vaccination. The DNA of the CDR3 is TGTGCCAGCAGTTTGCTTCCTCCAGGGGGTCAATACAATGAGCAGTTCTTC. It specifies CASSLLPPGGQYNEQFF.